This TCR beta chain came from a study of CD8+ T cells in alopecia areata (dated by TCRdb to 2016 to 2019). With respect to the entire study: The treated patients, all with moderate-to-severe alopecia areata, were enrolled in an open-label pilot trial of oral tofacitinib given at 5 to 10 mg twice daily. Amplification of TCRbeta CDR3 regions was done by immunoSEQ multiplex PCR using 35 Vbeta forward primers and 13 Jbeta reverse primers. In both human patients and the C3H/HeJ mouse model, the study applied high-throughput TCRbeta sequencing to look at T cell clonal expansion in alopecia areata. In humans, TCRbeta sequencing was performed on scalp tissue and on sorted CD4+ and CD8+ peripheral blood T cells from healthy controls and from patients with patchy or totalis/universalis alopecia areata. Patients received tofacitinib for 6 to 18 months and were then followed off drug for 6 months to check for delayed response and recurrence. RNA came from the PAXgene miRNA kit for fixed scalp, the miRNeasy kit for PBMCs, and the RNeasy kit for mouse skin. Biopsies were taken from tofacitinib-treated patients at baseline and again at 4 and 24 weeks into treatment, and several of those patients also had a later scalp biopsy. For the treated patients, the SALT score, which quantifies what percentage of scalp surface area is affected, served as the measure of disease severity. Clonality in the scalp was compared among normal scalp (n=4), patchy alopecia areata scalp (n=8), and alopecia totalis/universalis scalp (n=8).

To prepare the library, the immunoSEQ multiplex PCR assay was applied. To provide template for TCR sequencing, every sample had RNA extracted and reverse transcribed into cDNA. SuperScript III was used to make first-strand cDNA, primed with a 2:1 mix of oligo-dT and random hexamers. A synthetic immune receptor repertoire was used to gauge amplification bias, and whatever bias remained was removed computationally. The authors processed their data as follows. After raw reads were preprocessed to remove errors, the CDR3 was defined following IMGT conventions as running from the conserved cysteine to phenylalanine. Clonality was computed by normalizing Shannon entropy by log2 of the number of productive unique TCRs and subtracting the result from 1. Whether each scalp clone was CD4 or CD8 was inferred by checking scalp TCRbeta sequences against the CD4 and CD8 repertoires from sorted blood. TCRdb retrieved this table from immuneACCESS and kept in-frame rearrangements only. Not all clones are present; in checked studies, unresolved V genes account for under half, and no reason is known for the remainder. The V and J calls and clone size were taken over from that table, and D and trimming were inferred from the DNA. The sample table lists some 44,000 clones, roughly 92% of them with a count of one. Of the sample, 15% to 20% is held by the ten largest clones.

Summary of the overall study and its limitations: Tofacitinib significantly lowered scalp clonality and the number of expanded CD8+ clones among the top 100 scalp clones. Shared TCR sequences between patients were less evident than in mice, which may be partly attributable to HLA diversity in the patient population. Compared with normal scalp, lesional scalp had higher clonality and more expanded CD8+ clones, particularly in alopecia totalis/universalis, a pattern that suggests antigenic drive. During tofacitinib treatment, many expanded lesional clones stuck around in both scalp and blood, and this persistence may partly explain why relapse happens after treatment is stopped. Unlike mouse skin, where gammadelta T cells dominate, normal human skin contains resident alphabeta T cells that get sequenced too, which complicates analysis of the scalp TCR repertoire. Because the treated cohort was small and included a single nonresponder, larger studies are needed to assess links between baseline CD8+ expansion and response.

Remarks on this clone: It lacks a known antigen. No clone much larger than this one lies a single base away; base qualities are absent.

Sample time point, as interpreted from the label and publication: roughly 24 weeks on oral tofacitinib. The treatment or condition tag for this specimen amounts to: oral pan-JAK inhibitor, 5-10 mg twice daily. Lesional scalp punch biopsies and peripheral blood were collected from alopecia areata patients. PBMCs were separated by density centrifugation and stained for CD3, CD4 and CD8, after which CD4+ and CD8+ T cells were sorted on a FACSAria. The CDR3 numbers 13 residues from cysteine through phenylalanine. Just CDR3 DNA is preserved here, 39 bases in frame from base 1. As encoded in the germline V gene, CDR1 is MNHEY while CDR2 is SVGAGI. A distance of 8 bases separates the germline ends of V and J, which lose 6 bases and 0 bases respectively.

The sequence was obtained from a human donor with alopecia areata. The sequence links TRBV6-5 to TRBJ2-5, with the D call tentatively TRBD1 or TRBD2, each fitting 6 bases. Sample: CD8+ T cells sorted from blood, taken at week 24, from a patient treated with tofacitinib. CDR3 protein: CASRGGHQETQYF. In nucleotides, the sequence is TGTGCCAGCAGAGGGGGGCACCAAGAGACCCAGTACTTC.